The present T cell receptor (beta chain) was sequenced within a study of cytomegalovirus exposure and HLA in healthy donors. Findings and limits, study-wide: A later analysis linked 16,951 TCR beta sequences to HLA alleles at 0.05 false discovery rate. Cytomegalovirus association was listed for 164 TCR beta chains.

As to this clone: Its specificity is unknown.

Primers included in the PCR were 60 Vbeta and 13 Jbeta primers. Using immunoSEQ multiplex PCR, the repertoire was profiled, and TCRdb retains in-frame clones only, with some absent. Of around 99,000 clones listed, over 70% are singletons. The CDR3 covers 12 residues. V lost 6 bases and J lost 4; bases outside the gene matches: 2. Germline V gives CDR1 LNHDA, CDR2 SQIVND (reference sequence). The V and J genes are TRBV19 and TRBJ1-2, with 7 bases lining up with TRBD1. Sequenced: PBMCs. This receptor was taken from a man between 45 and 60 years old in good health and CMV-seropositive. The CDR3 protein is CASRGQSYGYTF. The CDR3 coding sequence is TGTGCCAGTAGGGGACAGAGCTATGGCTACACCTTC.